This T cell receptor (beta chain) is from a study of CD8 T cells in Susac syndrome. RNA, at about 0.45 to 1 ug, was reverse transcribed with random hexamers. Multiplex PCR with immunoSEQ amplified the TCR beta CDR3 across 54 Vbeta and 13 Jbeta. TCRdb re-analysed the immunoSEQ multiplex PCR reads in MiXCR, keeping a single row per CDR3 protein. The data contain around 270,000 distinct CDR3 sequences, about 89% of them singletons. Trimming shortened V by 0 bases and J by 3 bases, and 6 bases separated the two germline ends. Germline V gene lookup returns CDR1 SGDLS and CDR2 YYNGEE. The length of the CDR3 is 14 residues.

The TCR sequence derives from a human donor with multiple sclerosis. This rearrangement joins TRBV9 to TRBJ2-2, with D possibly being TRBD1 (6 bases). Sequenced input: CD8+ T cells from PBMCs. CDR3 region: CASSVEGDTGELFF. In DNA, the CDR3 is TGTGCCAGCAGCGTAGAGGGGGACACCGGGGAGCTGTTTTTT.